This T cell receptor (beta chain) was sequenced during a study of blood T cell repertoires in COVID-19 (TCRdb year 2020). In terms of the full investigation: Collaborator samples came from the United States, Italy and Spain and covered acute and convalescent phases of COVID-19. The prospective study material was composed of cDNA or gDNA derived from T cells, B-cell-depleted T cells, or PBMCs. Deeply sampled blood TCRbeta repertoires from subjects exposed to, actively infected with, or recovered from COVID-19 were included in the dataset. The repertoires were made available in a free public database intended to serve as a resource for research on the immune response to SARS-CoV-2. The samples were drawn from two sources: the first 160 participants of the ongoing ImmuneRACE study, and approximately 1,300 subjects contributed by 6 global collaborators. Nearly every sample came with metadata listing a de-identified subject ID, COVID-19 status, age in years and sex. Where available, HLA class I and class II types were obtained from metadata supplied by the sample provider rather than from assay-based typing.

Comments on this clone: There is no known antigen for this receptor. The record has no base qualities; no much larger clone is one base away.

Collaborating institutions collected whole blood in K2EDTA tubes following their own protocols. Collaborator samples were shipped for TCRbeta analysis as frozen whole blood, isolated PBMCs, or DNA extracted from either sample type. Including cysteine and phenylalanine, the CDR3 has 18 amino acids. Just CDR3 DNA is preserved here, 54 bases in frame from base 1. V has 2 bases trimmed and J has 0 bases trimmed; junction bases matching no gene number 11. General conclusions and limits of the study: Clinical and demographic metadata were provided uncurated, with the amount varying by source and participant.

The immunoSEQ Assay, a bias-controlled multiplex PCR, was used to amplify TCRbeta CDR3 regions from genomic DNA. The source study handled its data this way. The number of nucleated cells in each sample was estimated from the amplification of reference gene primers within the assay. To quantify the absolute abundance of each unique TCRbeta CDR3 rearrangement, sequence reads were collapsed and filtered. For each sample, productive Simpson clonality was calculated as the square root of Simpson's diversity index across productive rearrangements. As stored in TCRdb, this immuneACCESS dataset retains in-frame rearrangements with V and J assigned. A fraction of the clones does not appear; measured against another copy, unresolved V genes explain less than half of the discrepancy, and the remainder lacks a known reason. Clonal size and the V and J genes are those of that table, whereas D and trimming came from the DNA. Across this sample there are around 120,000 clones, with approximately 82% seen only once. The top ten hold 5.9% of the sample.

The specimen was peripheral blood. The receptor was isolated from an elderly man with active or convalescent COVID-19. This chain joins TRBV5-7 to TRBJ1-5; TRBD1 aligns with 7 central bases. TRBV5-7 belongs to the ORF category, with a function that is uncertain. The DNA reads as follows: TGTGCCAGCAGCTTATTCCAGGACAGGACCTATAGCAATCAGCCCCAGCATTTT. It translates to CASSLFQDRTYSNQPQHF.